Below are 30 T cell receptor beta chains sequenced from a single sample in a study of blood T cell repertoires in COVID-19. The data were produced by immunoSEQ multiplex PCR, yet TCRdb's version contains in-frame clones alone and is incomplete. The sample records some 320,000 clones, about 82% being singletons. The sequencing input was peripheral blood. These receptors were taken from a human donor in a cohort sampled during active COVID-19.

The table lists this clone with a count of one. The chain recombines TRBV4-1 with TRBJ1-5; TRBD1 matches at 7 bases. The germline gives CDR1 MGHRA, CDR2 YSYEKL. Germline trimming cut 0 bases from V and 4 bases from J; bases unmatched to any gene: 6. CDR3 length: 16 residues. The CDR3 spells CASSQEGQGENQPQHF. The CDR3 nucleotides read TGCGCCAGCAGCCAAGAGGGCCAGGGGGAAAATCAGCCCCAGCATTTT.

This chain uses TRBV7-9 with TRBJ1-2, with unresolved D. The CDR3 contains 14 residues. The V end lost 1 base, the J end lost 4 bases, and 10 bases lay between the germline ends. From germline, CDR1 is SEHNR and CDR2 FQNEAQ (reference sequence). The CDR3 reads CASSLEVESYGYTF. The DNA of the CDR3 is TGTGCCAGCAGCTTAGAAGTAGAGAGCTATGGCTACACCTTC.

The J gene is TRBJ1-1, the V gene TRBV10-1; 7 bases line up with TRBD1. V shed 4 bases, J shed 4 bases, and the junction held 6 bases outside the gene matches. The CDR3 consists of 14 residues. Germline assignment: CDR1 WNHNN and CDR2 SYGVQD (reference sequence). The CDR3 DNA reads TGCGCCAGCAGTGCAAGGGGGCAAGGCACTGAAGCTTTCTTT. Its translation: CASSARGQGTEAFF.

This chain joins TRBV6-5 and TRBJ1-2; the match to TRBD1 covers 7 bases. The CDR3 covers 15 residues. Germline CDR1 and CDR2: MNHEY and SVGAGI. V gave up 8 bases and J gave up 3 bases; unmatched junction bases: 12. The CDR3 reads CASLAPTGLYYGYTF. The CDR3 nucleotides are TGTGCCAGCCTGGCCCCGACAGGGCTGTACTATGGCTACACCTTC.

V is TRBV5-4 and J is TRBJ2-7; 7 positions match TRBD1. CDR3 length: 15 amino acids. Unmatched junction bases numbered 8, after V lost 2 bases and J lost 3 bases. Germline V lookup: CDR1 SGHNT, CDR2 YYREEE (reference sequence). DNA of the CDR3: TGTGCCAGCAGCTTAGAGACAGGGATGCACTACGAGCAGTACTTC. Protein: CASSLETGMHYEQYF.

The genes are TRBV4-1 and TRBJ1-2; a possible D gene is TRBD1 (6 bases). Deletions cut 2 bases from V and 7 bases from J, with 11 bases between. CDR1 MGHRA and CDR2 YSYEKL come from the germline V gene. This CDR3 is 13 amino acids long. CDR3 DNA sequence: TGCGCCAGCAGCCAACCCGGACAGCCTGGCTACACCTTC. It is translated as CASSQPGQPGYTF.

Comment on this clone: Other DNA sequences in this sample translate to the same CDR3. V gene TRBV19 combines with J gene TRBJ2-1; tentatively, D is TRBD1 (6 bases). Trimming removed 9 bases from V and 4 bases from J, with 10 bases in between. CDR3 length: 12 amino acids. Germline V gene lookup returns CDR1 LNHDA and CDR2 SQIVND (reference sequence). DNA of the CDR3: TGTGCCAGCCAACAGGGTTACAATGAGCAGTTCTTC. Translation gives CASQQGYNEQFF.

This rearrangement joins TRBV15 to TRBJ2-7; maybe TRBD2 (6 bases). The germline V gene has CDR1 LNHNV and CDR2 YYDKDF (reference sequence). Trimming removed 4 bases at V and 2 bases at J, with 15 bases between. The CDR3 is 15 residues long. The CDR3 DNA is TGTGCCACCAGCATAGAGCGCGGGGCTGCCTACGAGCAGTACTTC. Residues: CATSIERGAAYEQYF.

The chain carries TRBV4-1 and TRBJ1-2; 11 nucleotides align to TRBD1. J was trimmed by 8 bases and V by 5 bases; bases with no gene match: 7. Germline V CDR1 and CDR2: MGHRA, YSYEKL. The length of the CDR3 is 14 residues. The CDR3 DNA reads TGCGCCAGCAGCACCGGACAGGGGGCGCAGGGCTACACCTTC. It is translated as CASSTGQGAQGYTF.

This chain connects TRBV7-3 to TRBJ2-6; D is ambiguous. In germline, CDR1 is SGHTA, CDR2 FQGTGA. The V and J ends lost 4 bases and 0 bases respectively, with 10 bases between them. This CDR3 is 16 amino acids long. This CDR3 is CASSYRESSGANVLTF. The CDR3 DNA follows: TGTGCCAGCAGCTACCGCGAAAGCTCTGGGGCCAACGTCCTGACTTTC.

CDR3: CATGEGQGNYGEAFF. In nucleotides, the CDR3 is TGTGCCACCGGTGAAGGACAGGGGAATTATGGTGAAGCTTTCTTT. The rearrangement joins TRBV19 to TRBJ1-1; 9 bases fit TRBD1. Germline CDR1 and CDR2: LNHDA and SQIVND (reference sequence). The CDR3 is 15 residues long. V lost 10 bases to trimming and J lost 7 bases; unmatched junction nucleotides: 16.

The genes are TRBV7-2 and TRBJ2-7; 8 nucleotides line up with TRBD2. V shed 1 base, J shed 3 bases, and the junction held 11 bases outside the gene matches. The germline V gene has CDR1 SGHTA and CDR2 FQGNSA. The CDR3 loop spans 17 amino acids. The CDR3 here is CASSLVGRGATRYEQYF. CDR3 nucleotide sequence: TGTGCCAGCAGCTTAGTGGGGCGGGGGGCGACGCGCTACGAGCAGTACTTC.

The chain has TRBV9 and TRBJ2-7; D may be TRBD2 (6 bases). Trimming stripped 2 bases from V and 5 bases from J, with 11 bases between. The CDR3 consists of 13 residues. Per germline, CDR1 SGDLS and CDR2 YYNGEE. The CDR3 spells CASSVGGKDEQYF. The CDR3 DNA follows: TGTGCCAGCAGCGTCGGGGGAAAAGACGAGCAGTACTTC.

The J gene is TRBJ2-2, the V gene TRBV5-6; D might be TRBD2 (5 bases). The ends were cut back, 0 bases at V and 4 bases at J, with 13 bases in the middle. Germline lookup yields CDR1 SGHDT and CDR2 YYEEEE. The CDR3 runs 16 residues. Written as DNA, the CDR3 is TGTGCCAGCAGCTTGGCCCTCGGGGTGGGCACCGGGGAGCTGTTTTTT. Translation: CASSLALGVGTGELFF.

The rearrangement uses TRBV5-8 and TRBJ1-2, with D possibly TRBD1 on 6 matching bases. V lost 5 bases, J lost 4 bases, and 15 bases lay in between. Germline loops: CDR1 SGHTS, CDR2 YDEGEE. The CDR3 extends over 14 amino acids. The CDR3 reads CASSDGQPIYGYTF. The DNA of the CDR3 is TGTGCCAGCAGTGACGGACAGCCGATCTATGGCTACACCTTC. Full variable domain (outside the CDR3, taken from reference TRBV5-8 and TRBJ1-2): EAGVTQSPTHLIKTRGQQATLRCSPISGHTSVYWYQQALGLGLQFLLWYDEGEERNRGNFPPRFSGRQFPNYSSELNVNALELEDSALYLCASSDGQPIYGYTFGSGTRLTVV.

The V and J genes are TRBV24-1 and TRBJ2-3; 7 bases are a match to TRBD1. Germline assignment: CDR1 KGHDR and CDR2 SFDVKD. The CDR3 is 15 amino acids. Losses at the gene ends were 5 bases for V and 4 bases for J; bases not matched to a gene: 8. The CDR3 sequence: CATSGTGVLSDTQYF. The CDR3 nucleotides read TGTGCCACCAGTGGAACAGGGGTTCTTTCAGATACGCAGTATTTT.

The rearrangement joins TRBV19 to TRBJ1-2; perhaps TRBD1 as D (5 bases). Deletions cut 1 base from V and 1 base from J, with 10 bases between. The CDR3 is made up of 15 amino acids. The V gene's germline CDR1 is LNHDA and CDR2 SQIVND (reference sequence). The CDR3 loop reads CASSIVTGLNYGYTF. The CDR3 DNA reads TGTGCCAGTAGTATAGTAACAGGCCTTAACTATGGCTACACCTTC.

The chain recombines TRBV7-8 with TRBJ1-2; D possibly corresponds to TRBD1 (5 bases). The CDR3 has 13 residues. The V end was cut by 4 bases, the J end by 7 bases, with 13 bases between. Germline assignment: CDR1 SGHVS and CDR2 FQNEAQ. The DNA of the CDR3 is TGTGCCAGCAGCTCTCAGGGAGGAGTTGGCTACACCTTC. Its protein is CASSSQGGVGYTF.

The V call is TRBV5-1, the J call TRBJ1-1, with 7 bases that match TRBD1. The length of the CDR3 is 15 residues. Germline V gene sequence: CDR1 SGHRS, CDR2 YFSETQ. The junction had 12 bases not matched to a gene; V was cut back by 0 bases and J by 10 bases. Here the CDR3 reads CASSLVLTGDVGAFF. CDR3 nucleotides: TGCGCCAGCAGCTTGGTACTTACAGGGGATGTAGGAGCTTTCTTT.

The chain has TRBV5-1 and TRBJ1-1, with 10 bases fitting TRBD1. The CDR3 is 15 amino acids. J gave up 5 bases and V 3 bases, and 7 bases lay outside the gene matches. Looked up from germline, CDR1 is SGHRS and CDR2 is YFSETQ. CDR3 sequence: CASSSTGTGATEAFF. CDR3 DNA sequence: TGCGCCAGCAGCTCTACCGGGACAGGGGCGACTGAAGCTTTCTTT. Full variable domain (missing parts from reference TRBV5-1 and TRBJ1-1): KAGVTQTPRYLIKTRGQQVTLSCSPISGHRSVSWYQQTPGQGLQFLFEYFSETQRNKGNFPGRFSGRQFSNSRSEMNVSTLELGDSALYLCASSSTGTGATEAFFGQGTRLTVV.

The gene calls are TRBV15 and TRBJ1-5, with D perhaps TRBD1 (5 bases). The CDR3 runs 18 residues. Germline V gene sequence: CDR1 LNHNV, CDR2 YYDKDF (reference sequence). The germline V and J ends were trimmed by 0 bases and 4 bases, with 19 bases remaining between them. The CDR3 nucleotides read TGTGCCACCAGCAGAGAACGCAACATCGCAGGGTTTAATCAGCCCCAGCATTTT. It is translated as CATSRERNIAGFNQPQHF.

The chain is built from TRBV24-1 and TRBJ1-2; a possible D gene is TRBD1 (6 bases). Trimming removed 2 bases from V and 6 bases from J, with 15 bases in between. Per germline, CDR1 KGHDR and CDR2 SFDVKD. This CDR3 has 15 residues. CDR3 sequence reads: CATSDSRTGLHGYTF. The CDR3 bases are TGTGCCACCAGTGATTCGCGAACAGGGCTCCATGGCTACACCTTC.

The gene calls are TRBV6-2 or TRBV6-3 and TRBJ2-3; D ambiguous. V was pared by 2 bases and J by 1 base, with 10 bases between. This CDR3 region has 15 residues. Germline lookup yields CDR1 MNHEY and CDR2 SVGEGT. Here the CDR3 DNA reads TGTGCCAGCAGTTACAAGTATCCGGGCACAGATACGCAGTATTTT. As protein: CASSYKYPGTDTQYF.

The chain is built from TRBV4-2 and TRBJ2-5, with a possible D match to TRBD1 (6 bases). Germline V gives CDR1 LGHNA, CDR2 YNFKEQ. This CDR3 comprises 16 residues. Trimming shortened V by 0 bases and J by 7 bases, and 18 bases separated the two germline ends. DNA for the CDR3: TGTGCCAGCAGCCAAGATCAGGGGAACCCACCGGGGACCCAGTACTTC. Translating it yields CASSQDQGNPPGTQYF.

The chain joins TRBV5-5 to TRBJ2-1; the D gene is possibly TRBD2 (5 bases). Trimming took off 4 bases at V and 0 bases at J, with 14 bases between the two ends. The CDR3 contains 16 residues. CDR1 and CDR2 from the germline V gene are SGHKS and YYEKEE (reference sequence). This CDR3 reads CASSHGRSISYNEQFF. DNA of the CDR3: TGTGCCAGCAGCCATGGGAGATCTATCTCCTACAATGAGCAGTTCTTC.

The J gene is TRBJ2-1, the V gene TRBV29-1; 8 bases align to TRBD2. There are 15 residues in the CDR3. J gave up 4 bases and V 0 bases, and 5 bases lay outside the gene matches. Per the germline V gene, CDR1 is SQVTM and CDR2 is ANQGSEA. The CDR3, as DNA: TGCAGCGTTGAAGACTCCGGGGGGGTATACAATGAGCAGTTCTTC. This encodes CSVEDSGGVYNEQFF.

This clone was detected only once. This rearrangement joins TRBV29-1 to TRBJ1-2; D unclear. CDR3 length: 12 residues. CDR1 and CDR2 from the germline V gene are SQVTM and ANQGSEA. The CDR3 region is CSTTIMNYGYTF. Written as DNA, the CDR3 is TGCAGTACAACTATTATGAACTATGGCTACACCTTC.

This clone was seen a single time. The chain uses TRBV25-1 and TRBJ2-1; 8 positions match TRBD1. After removal of 7 bases from V and 5 bases from J, the junction contained 4 bases not matched to a gene. Germline V gives CDR1 MGHDK, CDR2 SYGVNS. CDR3 size: 13 residues. The CDR3 protein is CASTPDRDNEQFF. The CDR3 DNA is TGTGCCAGCACTCCGGACAGGGACAATGAGCAGTTCTTC. Using reference TRBV25-1 and TRBJ2-1 for the parts outside the CDR3, the full variable domain is EADIYQTPRYLVIGTGKKITLECSQTMGHDKMYWYQQDPGMELHLIHYSYGVNSTEKGDLSSESTVSRIRTEHFPLTLESARPSHTSQYLCASTPDRDNEQFFGPGTRLTVL.

The V call is TRBV7-8, the J call TRBJ1-3; the match to TRBD1 covers 10 bases. Germline V gives CDR1 SGHVS, CDR2 FQNEAQ. The CDR3 extends over 17 amino acids. The ends lost 5 bases at V and 2 bases at J; junction bases unmatched: 9. Written as DNA, the CDR3 is TGTGCCAGCAGCCGGAAGGCCGGGACAGGGGCTGGAAACACCATATATTTT. Translation gives CASSRKAGTGAGNTIYF.

The chain employs TRBV18 and TRBJ2-7; 11 bases align to TRBD1. Per germline, CDR1 KGHSH and CDR2 LQKENI. With V trimmed by 3 bases and J by 9 bases, 10 bases remained unmatched. The CDR3 consists of 15 residues. Here the CDR3 DNA reads TGTGCCAGCTCACCCGGACAGGGGGCACTAAATGTGCAGTACTTC. It is translated as CASSPGQGALNVQYF.